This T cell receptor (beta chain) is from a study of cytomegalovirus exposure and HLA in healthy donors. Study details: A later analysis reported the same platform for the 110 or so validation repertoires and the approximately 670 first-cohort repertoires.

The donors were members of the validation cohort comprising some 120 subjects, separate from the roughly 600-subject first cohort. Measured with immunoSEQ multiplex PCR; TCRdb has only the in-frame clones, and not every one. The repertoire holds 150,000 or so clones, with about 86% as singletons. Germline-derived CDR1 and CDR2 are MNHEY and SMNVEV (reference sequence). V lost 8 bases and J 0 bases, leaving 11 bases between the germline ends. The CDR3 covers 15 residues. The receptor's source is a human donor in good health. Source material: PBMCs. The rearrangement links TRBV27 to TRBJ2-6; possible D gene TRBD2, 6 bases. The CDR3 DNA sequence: TGTGCCAGCGGGGGGAGGACCTCTGGGGCCAACGTCCTGACTTTC. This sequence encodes CASGGRTSGANVLTF.